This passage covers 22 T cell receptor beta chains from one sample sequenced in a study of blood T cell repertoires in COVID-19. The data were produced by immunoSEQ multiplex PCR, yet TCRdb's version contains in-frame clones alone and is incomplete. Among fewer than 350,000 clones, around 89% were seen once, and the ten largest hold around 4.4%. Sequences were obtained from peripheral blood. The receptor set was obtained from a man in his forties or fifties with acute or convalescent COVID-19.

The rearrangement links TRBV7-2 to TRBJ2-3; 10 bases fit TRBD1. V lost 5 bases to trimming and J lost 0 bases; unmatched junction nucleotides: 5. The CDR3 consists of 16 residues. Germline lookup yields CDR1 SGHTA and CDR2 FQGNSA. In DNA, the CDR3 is TGTGCCAGCAGCCTCGACAGGGGGCTAAGCACAGATACGCAGTATTTT. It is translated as CASSLDRGLSTDTQYF.

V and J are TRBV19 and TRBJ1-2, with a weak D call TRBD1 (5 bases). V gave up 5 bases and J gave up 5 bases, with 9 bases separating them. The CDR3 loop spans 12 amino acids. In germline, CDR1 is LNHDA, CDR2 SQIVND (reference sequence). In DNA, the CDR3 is TGTGCCAGTAGTGGGGCCAGGTATGGCTACACCTTC. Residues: CASSGARYGYTF.

The CDR3 coding sequence is TGTGCCAGCAGTCAAACTAGTACCGGGGAGCTGTTTTTT. Protein: CASSQTSTGELFF. This chain connects TRBV12-3 or TRBV12-4 to TRBJ2-2, with D perhaps TRBD2 (5 bases). V was pared by 5 bases and J by 5 bases, with 9 bases between. CDR3 size: 13 residues.

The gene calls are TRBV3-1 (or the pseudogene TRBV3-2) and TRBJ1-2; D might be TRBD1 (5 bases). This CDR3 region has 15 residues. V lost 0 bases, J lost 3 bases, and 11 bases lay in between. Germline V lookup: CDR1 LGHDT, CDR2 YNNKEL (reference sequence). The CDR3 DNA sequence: TGTGCCAGCAGCCAAGAACCGGGACTCTACTATGGCTACACCTTC. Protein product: CASSQEPGLYYGYTF.

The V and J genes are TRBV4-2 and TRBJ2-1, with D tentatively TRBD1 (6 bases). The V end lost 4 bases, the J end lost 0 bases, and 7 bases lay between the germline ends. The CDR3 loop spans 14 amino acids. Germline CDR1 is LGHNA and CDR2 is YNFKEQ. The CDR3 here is CASSRTDSYNEQFF. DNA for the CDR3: TGTGCCAGCAGCCGGACAGACTCCTACAATGAGCAGTTCTTC.

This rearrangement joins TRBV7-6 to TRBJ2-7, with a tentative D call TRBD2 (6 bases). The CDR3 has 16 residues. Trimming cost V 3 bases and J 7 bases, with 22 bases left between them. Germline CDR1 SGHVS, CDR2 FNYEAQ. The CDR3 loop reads CASSFYKDGGTGEQYF. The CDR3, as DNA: TGTGCCAGCAGCTTTTACAAGGACGGAGGGACGGGGGAGCAGTACTTC.

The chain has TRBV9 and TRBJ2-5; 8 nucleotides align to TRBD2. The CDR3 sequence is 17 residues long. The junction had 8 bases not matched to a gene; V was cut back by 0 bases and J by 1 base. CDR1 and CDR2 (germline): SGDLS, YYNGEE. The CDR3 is CASSVGGRAGGQETQYF. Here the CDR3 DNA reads TGTGCCAGCAGCGTAGGAGGTAGGGCGGGGGGCCAAGAGACCCAGTACTTC.

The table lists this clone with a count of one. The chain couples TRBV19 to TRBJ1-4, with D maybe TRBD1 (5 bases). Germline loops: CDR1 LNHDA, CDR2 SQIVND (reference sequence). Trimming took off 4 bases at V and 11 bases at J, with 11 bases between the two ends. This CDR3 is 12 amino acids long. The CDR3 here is CASSTLQEKLFF. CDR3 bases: TGTGCCAGTAGTACCCTACAGGAGAAACTGTTTTTT.

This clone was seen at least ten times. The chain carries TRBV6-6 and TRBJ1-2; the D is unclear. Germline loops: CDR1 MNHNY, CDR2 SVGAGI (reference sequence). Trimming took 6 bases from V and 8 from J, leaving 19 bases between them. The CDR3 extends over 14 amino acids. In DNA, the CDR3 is TGTGCCAGCAGCCCGGGGAGCCTTGAACGGGGCTACACCTTC. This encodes CASSPGSLERGYTF.

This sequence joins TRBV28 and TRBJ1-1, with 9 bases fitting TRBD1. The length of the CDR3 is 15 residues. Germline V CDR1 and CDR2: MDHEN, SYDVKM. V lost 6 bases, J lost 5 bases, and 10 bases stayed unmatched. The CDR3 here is CASSLPQGAGTEAFF. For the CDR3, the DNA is TGTGCCAGCAGCCTGCCACAGGGGGCTGGGACTGAAGCTTTCTTT.

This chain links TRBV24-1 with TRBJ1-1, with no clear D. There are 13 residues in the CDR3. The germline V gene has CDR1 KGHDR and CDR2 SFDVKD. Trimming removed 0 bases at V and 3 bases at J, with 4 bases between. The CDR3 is CATSDLLYTEAFF. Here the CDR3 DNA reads TGTGCCACCAGTGATTTGCTGTACACTGAAGCTTTCTTT.

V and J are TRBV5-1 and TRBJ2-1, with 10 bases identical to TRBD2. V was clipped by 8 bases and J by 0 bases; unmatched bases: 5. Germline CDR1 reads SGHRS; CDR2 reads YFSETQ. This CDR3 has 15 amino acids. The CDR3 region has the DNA TGCGCCAGTCATAGCGGGGGGAGCTCCTACAATGAGCAGTTCTTC. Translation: CASHSGGSSYNEQFF. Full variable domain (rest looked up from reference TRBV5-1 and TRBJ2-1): KAGVTQTPRYLIKTRGQQVTLSCSPISGHRSVSWYQQTPGQGLQFLFEYFSETQRNKGNFPGRFSGRQFSNSRSEMNVSTLELGDSALYLCASHSGGSSYNEQFFGPGTRLTVL.

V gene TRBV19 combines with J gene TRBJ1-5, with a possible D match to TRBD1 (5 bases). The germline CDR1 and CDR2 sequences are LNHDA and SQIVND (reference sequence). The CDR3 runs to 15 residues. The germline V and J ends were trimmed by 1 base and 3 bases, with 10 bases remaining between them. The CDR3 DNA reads TGTGCCAGTAGTATAGCCAGGGTGGACAATCAGCCCCAGCATTTT. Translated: CASSIARVDNQPQHF. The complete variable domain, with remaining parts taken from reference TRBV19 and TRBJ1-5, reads DGGITQSPKYLFRKEGQNVTLSCEQNLNHDAMYWYRQDPGQGLRLIYYSQIVNDFQKGDIAEGYSVSREKKESFPLTVTSAQKNPTAFYLCASSIARVDNQPQHFGDGTRLSIL.

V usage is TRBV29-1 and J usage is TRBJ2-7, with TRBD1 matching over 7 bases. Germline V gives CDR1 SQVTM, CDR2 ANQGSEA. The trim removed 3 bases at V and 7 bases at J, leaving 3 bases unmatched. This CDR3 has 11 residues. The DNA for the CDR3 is TGCAGCGTTGATACAGGGGAAGAGCAGTACTTC. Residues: CSVDTGEEQYF.

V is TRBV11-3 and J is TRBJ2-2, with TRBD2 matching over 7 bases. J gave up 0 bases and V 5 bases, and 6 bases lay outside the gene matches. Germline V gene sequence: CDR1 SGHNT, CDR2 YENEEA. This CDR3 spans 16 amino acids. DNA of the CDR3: TGTGCCAGCAGCCCCCTGGGGGGGACGAACACCGGGGAGCTGTTTTTT. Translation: CASSPLGGTNTGELFF.

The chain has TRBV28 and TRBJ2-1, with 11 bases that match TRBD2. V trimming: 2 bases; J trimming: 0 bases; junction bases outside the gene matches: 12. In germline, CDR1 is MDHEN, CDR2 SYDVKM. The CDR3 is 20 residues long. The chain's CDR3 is CASSLLGLAGGESSYNEQFF. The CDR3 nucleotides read TGTGCCAGCAGTTTACTGGGGCTAGCGGGGGGCGAGAGCTCCTACAATGAGCAGTTCTTC.

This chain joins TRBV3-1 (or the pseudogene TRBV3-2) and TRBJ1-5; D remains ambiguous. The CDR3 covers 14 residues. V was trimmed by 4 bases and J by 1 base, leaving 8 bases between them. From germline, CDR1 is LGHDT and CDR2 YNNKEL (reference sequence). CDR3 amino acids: CASSLRRSNQPQHF. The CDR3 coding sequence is TGTGCCAGCAGCCTCCGCCGGAGCAATCAGCCCCAGCATTTT.

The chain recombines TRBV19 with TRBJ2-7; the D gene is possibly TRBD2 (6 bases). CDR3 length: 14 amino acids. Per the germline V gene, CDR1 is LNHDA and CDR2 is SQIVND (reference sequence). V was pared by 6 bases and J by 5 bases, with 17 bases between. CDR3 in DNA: TGTGCCAGTAGCACCCTCGGGGGAGGTGACGAGCAGTACTTC. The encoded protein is CASSTLGGGDEQYF.

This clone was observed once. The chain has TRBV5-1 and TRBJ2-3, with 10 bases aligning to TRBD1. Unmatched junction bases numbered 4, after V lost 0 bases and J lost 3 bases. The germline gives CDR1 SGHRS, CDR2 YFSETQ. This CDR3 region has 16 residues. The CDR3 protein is CASSLAGTGVTDTQYF. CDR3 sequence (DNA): TGCGCCAGCAGCTTGGCCGGGACAGGGGTAACAGATACGCAGTATTTT.

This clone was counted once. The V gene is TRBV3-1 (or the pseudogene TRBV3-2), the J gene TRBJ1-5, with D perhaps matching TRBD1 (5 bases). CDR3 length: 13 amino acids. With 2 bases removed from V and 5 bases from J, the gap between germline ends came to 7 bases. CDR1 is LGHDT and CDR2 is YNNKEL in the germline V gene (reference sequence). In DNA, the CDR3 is TGTGCCAGCAGCCAACAGGGCTATCAGCCCCAGCATTTT. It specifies CASSQQGYQPQHF.

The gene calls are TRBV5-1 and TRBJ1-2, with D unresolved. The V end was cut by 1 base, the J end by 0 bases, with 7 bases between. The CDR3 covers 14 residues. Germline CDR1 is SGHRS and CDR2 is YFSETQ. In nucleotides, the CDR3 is TGCGCCAGCAGCTTGTCCGTCTCTAACTATGGCTACACCTTC. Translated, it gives CASSLSVSNYGYTF.

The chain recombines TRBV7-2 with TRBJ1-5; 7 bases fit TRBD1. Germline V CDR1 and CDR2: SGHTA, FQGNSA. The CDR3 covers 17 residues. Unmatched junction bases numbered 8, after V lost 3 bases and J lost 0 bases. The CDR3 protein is CASSLTGSGISNQPQHF. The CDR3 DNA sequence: TGTGCCAGCAGCTTGACAGGGTCGGGGATTAGCAATCAGCCCCAGCATTTT.